The clone carrying this T cell receptor beta chain occurred a few times. This sample was taken from a study of blood T cell repertoires in COVID-19. Study summary: From the United States, Italy and Spain came samples of acute and convalescent COVID-19. The analysed material was cDNA or gDNA that came from T cells, B-cell-depleted T cells, or PBMCs.

As handled by the study authors: Reference gene primer amplification yielded estimated nucleated cell counts. Assay: immunoSEQ multiplex PCR; the TCRdb copy retains only in-frame clones and omits some. That table is the source of V, J and clone size, and D and trimming were worked out from the DNA. Here the sample spans about 220,000 clones, 80% to 90% being singletons. Sequencing was performed on peripheral blood. The clonotype was recovered from a woman aged 70 to 79 with acute or convalescent COVID-19.

Written as DNA, the CDR3 is TGTGCCAGCAGCTTAGGGCGGCAGACCTACGAGCAGTACTTC. It codes for CASSLGRQTYEQYF. The chain joins TRBV11-2 to TRBJ2-7; D not certain. Trimming stripped 1 base from V and 2 bases from J, with 9 bases between. The germline CDR1 and CDR2 sequences are SGHAT and FQNNGV. This CDR3 spans 14 amino acids.